These 5 T cell receptor beta chains share one sample of origin, sequenced in a study of blood T cell repertoires in COVID-19. TCRdb keeps only in-frame clones here, not all; method: immunoSEQ multiplex PCR. The table has fewer than 130,000 clones, around 84% seen once; the top ten hold under 2.5%. The source material was peripheral blood. The receptors here all came from a human donor in a cohort sampled during active COVID-19.

The V and J genes are TRBV25-1 and TRBJ1-1, with 7 bases identical to TRBD1. This CDR3 has 13 amino acids. The J segment lost 5 bases and the V segment lost 7 bases, leaving 7 bases of the junction unmatched. The germline CDR1 and CDR2 sequences are MGHDK and SYGVNS. CDR3 amino acids: CASKWTGGTEAFF. CDR3 in DNA: TGTGCCAGCAAATGGACAGGTGGGACTGAAGCTTTCTTT.

This chain links TRBV6-1 with TRBJ1-5; 7 bases align to TRBD1. Germline-derived CDR1 and CDR2 are MNHNS and SASEGT. There are 16 residues in the CDR3. The J segment lost 0 bases and the V segment lost 3 bases, leaving 5 bases of the junction unmatched. CDR3 residues: CASSERGQISNQPQHF. The DNA of the CDR3 is TGTGCCAGCAGTGAGAGGGGACAGATTAGCAATCAGCCCCAGCATTTT.

The rearrangement links TRBV7-8 to TRBJ1-1, with D hard to call. Germline V gives CDR1 SGHVS, CDR2 FQNEAQ. The CDR3 spans 15 residues. V shed 5 bases and J shed 4 bases, with 17 bases lying between them. In DNA form, the CDR3 reads TGTGCCAGCAGCCCAGGCGTCAGAACAACCACTGAAGCTTTCTTT. This codes for CASSPGVRTTTEAFF.

The chain employs TRBV4-2 and TRBJ1-2, with D possibly being TRBD1 (5 bases). With 1 base removed from V and 8 bases from J, the gap between germline ends came to 11 bases. The germline V gene has CDR1 LGHNA and CDR2 YNFKEQ. The CDR3 extends over 13 amino acids. The CDR3 reads CASSQVRASGYTF. Here the CDR3 DNA reads TGTGCCAGCAGCCAAGTCAGGGCGTCAGGCTACACCTTC.

This sequence joins TRBV7-2 and TRBJ1-6; D is perhaps TRBD1 (5 bases). The CDR3 is 13 residues long. V shed 5 bases and J shed 10 bases, with 12 bases lying between them. CDR1 SGHTA and CDR2 FQGNSA come from the germline V gene. The CDR3: CASSRMQGSPLHF. The CDR3 nucleotides read TGTGCCAGCAGCCGGATGCAGGGATCACCCCTCCACTTT.